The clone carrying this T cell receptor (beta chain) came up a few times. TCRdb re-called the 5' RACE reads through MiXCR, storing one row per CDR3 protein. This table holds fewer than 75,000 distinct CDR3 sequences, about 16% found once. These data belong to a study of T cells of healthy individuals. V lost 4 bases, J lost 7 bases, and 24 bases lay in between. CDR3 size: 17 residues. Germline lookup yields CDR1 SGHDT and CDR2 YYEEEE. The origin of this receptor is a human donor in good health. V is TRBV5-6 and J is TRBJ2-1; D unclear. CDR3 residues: CASSTGVVRFPGNEQFF. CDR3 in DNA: TGTGCCAGCAGCACGGGCGTCGTGAGATTTCCCGGGAATGAGCAGTTCTTC.